The rows below give T cell receptor beta chains drawn from one sample of a study of technical replicates of blood from a few donors. Profiled with immunoSEQ multiplex PCR; TCRdb holds only in-frame clones, not every one. The sample includes under 90,000 clones, 95% to 98% seen only once; the top ten take approximately 0.15%. Input material: T cells isolated from PBMCs. Receptor source: a human donor in good health. CDR3s leave out the opening cysteine and the closing phenylalanine or tryptophan. The D gene is left open where the match is weak.

CDR3 length	D gene	V gene	CDR3 protein
12	TRBD1	TRBV2	ASSEQGVSYEQY
15	TRBD1	TRBV28	ASGSTRQGVLRQPQH
14	-	TRBV19	ASSIIGDAGPRGQF
12	TRBD1	TRBV4-1	ASSPDRVPYGYT
10	-	TRBV9	ASSGGQYEQY
12	-	TRBV7-9	ASRRIQGTDTQY
11	-	TRBV2	ASTTAVRDEQF
10	-	TRBV6-5	ASKRGNQPQH
15	TRBD2	TRBV30	AWERHRRLAGGHEQF
13	-	TRBV11-2	ASSLPTDGLYGYT
12	TRBD1	TRBV6-6	ASSPDRALLEAF
14	-	TRBV9	ASSGVGGGTFGELF
12	-	TRBV28	ASRIQLSKETQY
13	-	TRBV9	ASSVGVLGTDTQY
13	TRBD2	TRBV5-1	ASSLASGRANEQF
15	TRBD2	TRBV2	ASSITRAGQNTGELF
13	-	TRBV15	ATSLSDFSTDTQY
10	-	TRBV28	ASSGSVDTQY
14	-	TRBV7-2	ASSSRAEVAKNIQY
11	-	TRBV6-5	ASTRQYSYEQY
16	TRBD1	TRBV30	AWSGGRTGSFSGNTIY
13	TRBD2	TRBV29-1	SVEYGAGSSYEQY
12	-	TRBV5-1	ASSLYSLNTEAF
11	-	TRBV19	ASSIWGVGGYT
11	-	TRBV6-5	ASSYQGYYGYT
13	TRBD2	TRBV9	ASSQGLAGVNEQF
11	-	TRBV7-8	ASSLDRKNIQY
13	TRBD2	TRBV27	ASSTTGTNFGEQF
11	-	TRBV27	ASSLFLTSEQY
15	-	TRBV11-2	ASSLEDFGQTNSPLH
12	TRBD1	TRBV15	ATSRGMDRQPQH
13	TRBD1	TRBV19	ASRPWDRSTDTQY
12	TRBD1	TRBV5-1	ASSHRGDTGELF
15	-	TRBV14	ASSQERGGRAPHEAF
12	TRBD1	TRBV29-1	SVARTGDTDTQY
11	-	TRBV4-1	ASSRGGNTEAF
14	TRBD2	TRBV6-5	ASSYWASGIEDEQY
14	TRBD1	TRBV7-9	ASSSEDRARNYGYT
13	TRBD1	TRBV6-4	ASSDGRTGAYGYT
10	-	TRBV6-1	ASIVGPYEQY
11	-	TRBV27	ASSSAAEDTQY
12	-	TRBV28	ASSLHPRSIEQY
13	-	TRBV7-3	ASSPSGTSSYEQY